The TCR beta chain described here comes from a study of technical replicates of blood from several donors. Clones were read by immunoSEQ multiplex PCR, and TCRdb kept only the in-frame ones, dropping some. The profile shows approximately 70,000 clones, about 94% of them singletons. With 0 bases clipped from V and 5 bases from J, the junction kept 7 bases outside the gene matches. The CDR3 runs 16 residues. Germline V gene data show CDR1 as SGHKS and CDR2 as YYEKEE (reference sequence). The clonotype comes from a human donor in good health. This chain connects TRBV5-5 to TRBJ1-2; 10 positions match TRBD1. Sequenced material: T cells isolated from PBMCs. The CDR3 region is CASSLALGTGAYGYTF. The CDR3 DNA is TGTGCCAGCAGCTTGGCTCTTGGGACAGGGGCTTATGGCTACACCTTC.